This TCR beta chain was captured in a study of T cells after posttransplantation cyclophosphamide. Broader study findings: Donor CD8+ memory clones often dominated recipient blood repertoires at later times. Recipient CMV seropositivity and CMV reactivation strongly tracked TRB clonality. Skin or GI-infiltrating T cells shared few TRB sequences with blood.

Controls had myeloablative marrow grafts with methotrexate and calcineurin inhibitor, sampled at 1 year. Generated by immunoSEQ multiplex PCR, the TCRdb table keeps only in-frame clones and is missing some. The data hold 15,000 to 17,000 clones, with 84% observed a single time. With regard to this clone: What it binds is not known.

Germline V lookup: CDR1 LGHNA, CDR2 YSLEER. V shed 0 bases, J shed 2 bases, and the junction held 1 base outside the gene matches. This CDR3 is 15 amino acids long. The chain combines TRBV4-3 with TRBJ2-7; TRBD2 aligns across 10 bases. The sample in question was PBMCs, obtained roughly 57 weeks after allogeneic stem cell transplant with calcineurin inhibitor and methotrexate. The receptor was derived from a male patient aged 18-30 years who received an allogeneic stem cell transplant from a related donor, was CMV-positive, and had no GVHD. A subset of T cells may come from the graft donor. CDR3 coding DNA: TGCGCCAGCAGCCAAGAAACTAGCGGGGCCTACGAGCAGTACTTC. Translation gives CASSQETSGAYEQYF.